One sample yielded the 27 T cell receptor beta chains listed below, sequenced in a study of CD8+ T cells in alopecia areata. Extracted RNA was reverse transcribed, and the resulting cDNA served as sequencing template. Generated by immunoSEQ multiplex PCR, the TCRdb table keeps only in-frame clones and is missing some. The sample has 150,000 to 200,000 clones, about 54% seen once. Sequenced input: CD4+ T cells sorted from blood. The receptors were sampled from a human donor in good health.

The chain combines TRBV7-6 with TRBJ1-2; 9 nucleotides align to TRBD1. Trimming removed 3 bases from V and 4 bases from J; junction bases left unmatched: 6. CDR3 length: 15 residues. Germline V gene sequence: CDR1 SGHVS, CDR2 FNYEAQ. Here the CDR3 reads CASSLGQGGLYGYTF. The CDR3 nucleotides are TGTGCCAGCAGCTTGGGACAGGGAGGGCTCTATGGCTACACCTTC.

This clone was recorded a few times. The chain has TRBV27 and TRBJ2-7; perhaps TRBD2 as D (6 bases). CDR3 length: 15 amino acids. Per the germline V gene, CDR1 is MNHEY and CDR2 is SMNVEV (reference sequence). V lost 3 bases and J lost 6, with 18 bases in between. CDR3 protein: CASSLAGSATFEQYF. The CDR3 nucleotides are TGTGCCAGCAGTTTGGCCGGGAGCGCCACTTTCGAGCAGTACTTC.

This clone was observed a handful of times. A junction boundary mismatches the germline segment, possibly from a read error. This sequence joins TRBV7-7 and TRBJ2-3; 14 bases map to TRBD2. Germline V CDR1 and CDR2: SSHAT, FNYEAQ (reference sequence). CDR3 size: 15 residues. CDR3 bases: TGTGCTAGCAGCCCCGGACTAGCGGGAGGAGATACGCAGTATTTT. As protein: CASSPGLAGGDTQYF.

This chain connects TRBV23-1 to TRBJ2-7; TRBD2 is a possible D gene (5 bases). TRBV23-1 is an ORF; its function is uncertain. This CDR3 has 14 amino acids. The V and J ends lost 3 bases and 0 bases respectively, with 9 bases between them. CDR3 residues: CASSHPRDSYEQYF. The CDR3, as DNA: TGCGCCAGCAGTCACCCACGGGACTCCTACGAGCAGTACTTC.

This chain links TRBV27 with TRBJ2-7, with D perhaps assigned TRBD1 or TRBD2 (6 bases each). Trimming removed 4 bases at V and 3 bases at J, with 10 bases between. This CDR3 has 13 amino acids. Germline-derived CDR1 and CDR2 are MNHEY and SMNVEV (reference sequence). CDR3 sequence: CASSWGRGYEQYF. CDR3 in DNA: TGTGCCAGCAGTTGGGGGCGGGGCTACGAGCAGTACTTC.

This clone has a handful of counts. The V and J genes are TRBV29-1 and TRBJ2-7; no definite D call. Trimming cost V 4 bases and J 4 bases, with 14 bases left between them. The CDR3 is 13 amino acids. CDR1 and CDR2 (germline): SQVTM, ANQGSEA. The CDR3 spells CSVVTYGGYEQYF. CDR3 coding DNA: TGCAGCGTTGTAACTTACGGCGGTTACGAGCAGTACTTC.

The genes are TRBV29-1 and TRBJ1-1; no reliable D call. Germline V gene sequence: CDR1 SQVTM, CDR2 ANQGSEA. The CDR3 sequence is 14 residues long. Trimming took 3 bases from V and 2 from J, leaving 13 bases between them. Here the CDR3 DNA reads TGCAGCGTTGAGGTTAACAGCCTCAACACTGAAGCTTTCTTT. Protein sequence: CSVEVNSLNTEAFF.

The chain is built from TRBV29-1 and TRBJ1-1; D might be TRBD1 (5 bases). This CDR3 region has 13 residues. The germline V gene encodes CDR1 SQVTM and CDR2 ANQGSEA. V was shortened by 6 bases and J by 0 bases, with 11 bases between the two germline ends. In DNA, the CDR3 is TGCAGCGTCGGGACCACGATGAACACTGAAGCTTTCTTT. Its translation: CSVGTTMNTEAFF.

This clone has a handful of counts. The gene calls are TRBV7-2 and TRBJ2-7; no clear D. The CDR3 is made up of 13 amino acids. Trimming left V 6 bases short and J 5 bases short, with 14 bases between. Germline V gene data show CDR1 as SGHTA and CDR2 as FQGNSA. The DNA for the CDR3 is TGTGCCAGCAGTCTAGGGCATGGAGACGAGCAGTACTTC. It codes for CASSLGHGDEQYF.

The chain joins TRBV15 to TRBJ2-2; D remains ambiguous. Trimming took off 5 bases at V and 1 base at J, with 8 bases between the two ends. From germline, CDR1 is LNHNV and CDR2 YYDKDF (reference sequence). CDR3 size: 14 residues. CDR3 in amino acids: CATSVDMNTGELFF. In DNA form, the CDR3 reads TGTGCCACCAGCGTAGATATGAACACCGGGGAGCTGTTTTTT.

This clone was seen more than once but under ten times. The rearrangement joins TRBV29-1 to TRBJ2-7; 9 bases fit TRBD1. The CDR3 contains 13 residues. The trim removed 7 bases at V and 2 bases at J, leaving 6 bases unmatched. Germline CDR1 and CDR2: SQVTM and ANQGSEA. The CDR3 DNA follows: TGCAGCGCCGGGACAGGGCCAACCTACGAGCAGTACTTC. As protein: CSAGTGPTYEQYF.

The V gene is TRBV10-1, the J gene TRBJ2-3; 7 bases agree with TRBD2. The ends lost 11 bases at V and 2 bases at J; junction bases unmatched: 4. Germline CDR1 WNHNN, CDR2 SYGVQD (reference sequence). This CDR3 has 12 residues. The DNA of the CDR3 is TGCGCCGGGGGGAGGGCCACAGATACGCAGTATTTT. This encodes CAGGRATDTQYF.

This chain uses TRBV28 with TRBJ2-7; 10 bases match TRBD2. Germline trimming cut 4 bases from V and 3 bases from J; bases unmatched to any gene: 6. The germline CDR1 and CDR2 sequences are MDHEN and SYDVKM. The CDR3 has 15 amino acids. This CDR3 is CASSSSGRAIYEQYF. DNA of the CDR3: TGTGCCAGCAGTTCCAGCGGGAGGGCCATCTACGAGCAGTACTTC. Full variable domain (missing parts from reference TRBV28 and TRBJ2-7): DVKVTQSSRYLVKRTGEKVFLECVQDMDHENMFWYRQDPGLGLRLIYFSYDVKMKEKGDIPEGYSVSREKKERFSLILESASTNQTSMYLCASSSSGRAIYEQYFGPGTRLTVT.

The chain recombines TRBV29-1 with TRBJ2-3; D unclear. Per germline, CDR1 SQVTM and CDR2 ANQGSEA. Trimming took 5 bases from V and 2 from J, leaving 11 bases between them. This CDR3 comprises 13 residues. The CDR3 loop is CSVLKLSTDTQYF. In DNA, the CDR3 is TGCAGCGTTCTTAAGCTTTCCACAGATACGCAGTATTTT.

The rearrangement uses TRBV2 and TRBJ1-1; D remains unclear. CDR3 size: 12 residues. Germline CDR1 SNHLY, CDR2 FYNNEI. Trimming removed 5 bases from V and 5 bases from J, with 9 bases in between. This chain's CDR3 is CASSPYETEAFF. The CDR3 DNA sequence: TGTGCCAGCAGTCCCTACGAGACTGAAGCTTTCTTT.

The CDR3 loop is CASSLAGGPSYEQYF. CDR3 bases: TGTGCCAGCAGCTTAGCGGGGGGGCCTTCCTACGAGCAGTACTTC. This sequence joins TRBV7-6 and TRBJ2-7; possible D gene TRBD2, 7 bases. Germline V gene lookup returns CDR1 SGHVS and CDR2 FNYEAQ. This CDR3 is 15 amino acids long. The V end lost 0 bases, the J end lost 1 base, and 10 bases lay between the germline ends.

This clone was seen a few times. The CDR3 DNA follows: TGCGCCAGCAGCTTGGGCCCCGGACAGAACACTGAAGCTTTCTTT. Protein product: CASSLGPGQNTEAFF. The chain carries TRBV5-1 and TRBJ1-1, with a possible D match to TRBD1 (5 bases). The CDR3 contains 15 residues. V was pared by 0 bases and J by 1 base, with 10 bases between. The V gene's germline CDR1 is SGHRS and CDR2 YFSETQ. Drawing the rest from reference TRBV5-1 and TRBJ1-1, the complete variable domain is KAGVTQTPRYLIKTRGQQVTLSCSPISGHRSVSWYQQTPGQGLQFLFEYFSETQRNKGNFPGRFSGRQFSNSRSEMNVSTLELGDSALYLCASSLGPGQNTEAFFGQGTRLTVV.

The CDR3 DNA reads as TGCAGCGTTGAGAAGGGACTAGCGGGAGATACGCAGTATTTT. Its protein is CSVEKGLAGDTQYF. This rearrangement joins TRBV29-1 to TRBJ2-3; 12 bases line up with TRBD2. Trimming removed 3 bases from V and 5 bases from J; junction bases left unmatched: 3. The CDR3 is 14 residues long. Germline-derived CDR1 and CDR2 are SQVTM and ANQGSEA.

This clone was detected a few times. The gene calls are TRBV11-2 and TRBJ2-3; D unresolved. CDR3 length: 14 residues. Germline V gene data show CDR1 as SGHAT and CDR2 as FQNNGV. Trimming removed 1 base at V and 4 bases at J, with 9 bases between. CDR3 in amino acids: CASSLGIPADTQYF. The CDR3 bases are TGTGCCAGCAGCTTAGGCATCCCGGCAGATACGCAGTATTTT.

V gene TRBV30 combines with J gene TRBJ1-5, with D hard to call. CDR3 length: 15 residues. Germline CDR1 and CDR2: GTSNPN and SVGIG (reference sequence). V lost 2 bases and J lost 4, with 15 bases in between. CDR3 in DNA: TGTGCCTGGAGTCGCGACCCCAGACCTAATCAGCCCCAGCATTTT. This translates into CAWSRDPRPNQPQHF.

This clone came up a few times. Other nucleotide sequences in the sample specify the same CDR3. J is TRBJ2-5 and V is TRBV29-1; D possibly uses TRBD1 or TRBD2 (6 bases each). The CDR3 sequence is 11 residues long. Germline assignment: CDR1 SQVTM and CDR2 ANQGSEA. V dropped 6 bases and J dropped 5 bases, with 10 bases sitting between them. CDR3 sequence (DNA): TGCAGCGTCCGAGGGGGGGAGACCCAGTACTTC. Translating gives CSVRGGETQYF.

The rearrangement links TRBV6-5 to TRBJ2-7; 7 bases map to TRBD1. This CDR3 is 12 amino acids long. CDR1 is MNHEY and CDR2 is SVGAGI in the germline V gene. V dropped 6 bases and J dropped 3; count of bases not matched to a gene: 2. CDR3 region: CASSRDSYEQYF. CDR3 sequence (DNA): TGTGCCAGCAGCAGGGACAGCTACGAGCAGTACTTC.

This clone has only a few counts. This chain uses TRBV2 with TRBJ2-5; TRBD2 matches at 8 bases. The CDR3 spans 13 residues. CDR1 SNHLY and CDR2 FYNNEI come from the germline V gene. V shed 7 bases, J shed 7 bases, and the junction held 8 bases outside the gene matches. CDR3 bases: TGTGCCAGCAAATCCGGGAGGGAAGGGACCCAGTACTTC. Translation: CASKSGREGTQYF.

This clone was seen a few times. The chain uses TRBV29-1 and TRBJ2-6, with TRBD2 as a possible D gene (6 bases). Trimming stripped 7 bases from V and 3 bases from J, with 7 bases between. CDR1 SQVTM and CDR2 ANQGSEA come from the germline V gene. CDR3 length equals 12 residues. The CDR3 is CSGGDGANVLTF. CDR3 sequence (DNA): TGCAGCGGCGGGGATGGGGCCAACGTCCTGACTTTC.

The chain couples TRBV5-6 to TRBJ1-2; D possibly corresponds to TRBD1 (6 bases). CDR1 and CDR2 from the germline V gene are SGHDT and YYEEEE. Deletions cut 0 bases from V and 4 bases from J, with 13 bases between. The CDR3 contains 15 residues. The CDR3 nucleotides are TGTGCCAGCAGCTTGGTGAGGACAGTGCTCTATGGCTACACCTTC. Protein sequence: CASSLVRTVLYGYTF.

This sequence joins TRBV7-9 and TRBJ2-3; 15 positions agree with TRBD2. V lost 1 base, J lost 14 bases, and 16 bases stayed unmatched. The CDR3 contains 18 residues. From germline, CDR1 is SEHNR and CDR2 FQNEAQ (reference sequence). The CDR3 DNA follows: TGTGCCAGCAGCTTAGTAACCGAACTGGGACTAGCGGGAGGCTGGCGGTATTTT. Protein sequence: CASSLVTELGLAGGWRYF.

This rearrangement joins TRBV29-1 to TRBJ2-7; the D gene is possibly TRBD1 (6 bases). This CDR3 comprises 13 residues. V lost 1 base and J 2 bases, leaving 9 bases between the germline ends. Germline CDR1 is SQVTM and CDR2 is ANQGSEA. DNA of the CDR3: TGCAGCGTTGAAGGCAGGGGCACCTACGAGCAGTACTTC. Translation gives CSVEGRGTYEQYF.